The 30 T cell receptor beta chains given below trace back to one sample, sequenced in a study of identical twins. TCRdb fed the 5' RACE reads into MiXCR, producing one record per CDR3 protein. The sample consists of about 1.7 million distinct CDR3 sequences, about 31% of them appearing once. What was sequenced was cord blood. The source of these receptors is a newborn girl in good health.

This clonotype turned up a few times. This chain joins TRBV28 and TRBJ1-2, with no clear D. Trimming removed 6 bases at V and 7 bases at J, with 6 bases between. CDR3 size: 10 residues. Germline V gene lookup returns CDR1 MDHEN and CDR2 SYDVKM. CDR3 in DNA: TGTGCCAGCAGGAATACTGGCTACACCTTC. Protein: CASRNTGYTF.

The chain uses TRBV28 and TRBJ1-2; tentatively, D is TRBD1 (6 bases). The CDR3 sequence is 21 residues long. Germline CDR1 is MDHEN and CDR2 is SYDVKM. V gave up 7 bases and J gave up 2 bases, with 35 bases separating them. CDR3 sequence: CASNQISVFVGTGGLNYGYTF. Written as DNA, the CDR3 is TGTGCCAGCAACCAGATCTCGGTGTTCGTCGGGACGGGGGGCCTCAACTATGGCTACACCTTC.

The CDR3 DNA reads TGTGCCATCAGGGACAGGGCCGGGGAGCTGTTTTTT. Its protein product is CAIRDRAGELFF. The chain links TRBV10-3 to TRBJ2-2; 8 positions match TRBD1. The CDR3 runs to 12 residues. CDR1 and CDR2 (germline): ENHRY, SYGVKD. V shed 6 bases, J shed 6 bases, and the junction held 0 bases outside the gene matches.

The rearrangement joins TRBV2 to TRBJ2-3; 7 nucleotides line up with TRBD1. The germline CDR1 and CDR2 sequences are SNHLY and FYNNEI. After removal of 2 bases from V and 0 bases from J, the junction contained 2 bases not matched to a gene. The length of the CDR3 is 15 residues. The CDR3: CASSEWDRSTDTQYF. The CDR3 bases are TGTGCCAGCAGTGAATGGGACAGAAGCACAGATACGCAGTATTTT.

This clonotype was seen a handful of times. The rearrangement links TRBV12-3 or TRBV12-4 to TRBJ1-1, with TRBD1 matching 9 bases. The CDR3 sequence is 17 residues long. Unmatched junction bases numbered 15, after V lost 6 bases and J lost 4 bases. CDR3 sequence: CASSSGQGLLLGTEAFF. CDR3 DNA: TGTGCCAGCAGCTCCGGACAGGGGCTACTGCTGGGCACTGAAGCTTTCTTT.

This clonotype was counted between two and nine times. V gene TRBV5-1 combines with J gene TRBJ1-5, with TRBD1 matching 8 bases. This CDR3 comprises 14 residues. Germline CDR1 is SGHRS and CDR2 is YFSETQ. Trimming took 0 bases from V and 7 from J; bases not matched to a gene: 3. The CDR3 loop is CASSLGDRGQPQHF. As DNA, the CDR3 is TGCGCCAGCAGCTTGGGAGACAGGGGCCAGCCCCAGCATTTT.

On this clonotype itself: One junction end does not reproduce the germline sequence, and a read error may be involved. V gene TRBV14 combines with J gene TRBJ1-1; the D is unclear. Germline loops: CDR1 SGHDN, CDR2 FVKESK. The CDR3 spans 15 residues. CDR3 amino acids: CASSHQTVMNTGAFF. DNA for the CDR3: TGTGCCAGCAGCCACCAAACAGTAATGAACACTGGAGCTTTCTTT.

The chain is built from TRBV2 and TRBJ1-1; TRBD1 matches at 9 bases. The CDR3 runs to 16 residues. The ends lost 5 bases at V and 4 bases at J; junction bases unmatched: 11. CDR1 SNHLY and CDR2 FYNNEI come from the germline V gene. CDR3 nucleotides: TGTGCCAGCAGTACGATAGGGACAGGGAGAGGCACTGAAGCTTTCTTT. Translated: CASSTIGTGRGTEAFF.

V and J are TRBV20-1 and TRBJ2-5, with 7 bases lining up with TRBD1. The DNA end lines up better with TRBJ2-1; the J call may be wrong. The V gene's germline CDR1 is DFQATT and CDR2 SNEGSKA (reference sequence). The CDR3 runs to 13 residues. The CDR3: CSARRQGKETQFF. The CDR3 bases are TGCAGTGCTAGGAGACAGGGAAAAGAGACCCAGTTCTTC.

This clonotype was found a few times. The chain combines TRBV7-9 with TRBJ2-2, with D unclear. The V gene lost 9 bases and the J gene lost 8 bases, with 13 bases spanning the gap. The CDR3 consists of 12 residues. Germline CDR1 and CDR2: SEHNR and FQNEAQ (reference sequence). This CDR3 reads CASRPLVGELFF. As DNA, the CDR3 is TGTGCCAGTCGGCCGCTCGTTGGGGAGCTGTTTTTT.

The chain recombines TRBV4-2 with TRBJ2-3, with 9 bases lining up with TRBD2. Germline V gives CDR1 LGHNA, CDR2 YNFKEQ. CDR3 length: 16 residues. With V trimmed by 5 bases and J by 1 base, 7 bases remained unmatched. This chain's CDR3 is CASSKLAGEGTDTQYF. In DNA form, the CDR3 reads TGTGCCAGCAGCAAATTAGCGGGAGAAGGCACAGATACGCAGTATTTT.

This clonotype was seen ten or more times. The CDR3 spells CASSLTKNIQYF. CDR3 DNA: TGTGCCAGCAGTTTGACCAAAAACATTCAGTACTTC. The chain has TRBV12-3 or TRBV12-4 and TRBJ2-4; no clear D. Between the trimmed V and J ends, which lost 3 bases and 2 bases, there was a span of 2 bases. The CDR3 has 12 residues.

The rearrangement joins TRBV19 to TRBJ2-1, with 10 positions matching TRBD2. V shed 1 base, J shed 6 bases, and the junction held 3 bases outside the gene matches. Germline V gives CDR1 LNHDA, CDR2 SQIVND (reference sequence). This CDR3 has 15 amino acids. Here the CDR3 DNA reads TGTGCCAGTAGTATAGGAGCTAGCGGGAGCAATGAGCAGTTCTTC. This gives the protein CASSIGASGSNEQFF.

The V and J genes are TRBV20-1 and TRBJ1-4; TRBD1 might be the D (5 bases). Per germline, CDR1 DFQATT and CDR2 SNEGSKA (reference sequence). The V end lost 0 bases, the J end lost 3 bases, and 11 bases lay between the germline ends. This CDR3 region has 15 residues. The CDR3 DNA reads as TGCAGTGCTAGAGATAGGGAGGGGTCTAATGAAAAACTGTTTTTT. This encodes CSARDREGSNEKLFF.

This clonotype was recorded once. A much larger clonotype is one base distant, so this may be a read error. The chain links TRBV12-3 or TRBV12-4 to TRBJ2-3, with 9 bases identical to TRBD2. The CDR3 runs 16 residues. CDR3 nucleotide sequence: TGTGCCAGCAGTTTGGCCGGGACTAGCAGCACAGATGCGCAGTATTTT. It is translated as CASSLAGTSSTDAQYF.

This chain joins TRBV3-1 and TRBJ2-1; 9 bases map to TRBD2. The CDR3 loop spans 16 amino acids. V was clipped by 4 bases and J by 10 bases; unmatched bases: 14. CDR1 and CDR2 (germline): LGHDT, YNNKEL (reference sequence). The CDR3 DNA reads TGTGCCAGCAGCCCTCCGGGACTAGCCAGGGGAAGGGAGCAGTTCTTC. This gives the protein CASSPPGLARGREQFF.

V is TRBV20-1 and J is TRBJ2-1, with 7 bases that match TRBD1. The J call is doubtful: the DNA matches TRBJ2-7 better. The CDR3 length is 15 residues. The V gene's germline CDR1 is DFQATT and CDR2 SNEGSKA (reference sequence). The CDR3 coding sequence is TGCAGTGCTCCAACCCGGGACAGCTCCTACAATGAGCAGTACTTC. It yields the protein CSAPTRDSSYNEQYF.

The V gene is TRBV6-6, the J gene TRBJ2-5, with 10 bases identical to TRBD2. The CDR3 is 15 residues long. Germline V gene lookup returns CDR1 MNHNY and CDR2 SVGAGI (reference sequence). V lost 4 bases to trimming and J lost 2 bases; unmatched junction nucleotides: 4. The chain's CDR3 is CASSLLAGWQETQYF. In nucleotides, the CDR3 is TGTGCCAGCAGTTTACTAGCGGGGTGGCAAGAGACCCAGTACTTC.

CDR3 in DNA: TGTGCCAGCAGCCGGCTAGCGGGGAACACAGATACGCAGTATTTT. Its translation: CASSRLAGNTDTQYF. This chain connects TRBV4-2 to TRBJ2-3, with 9 bases aligning to TRBD2. This CDR3 contains 15 residues. The ends lost 4 bases at V and 2 bases at J; junction bases unmatched: 4. CDR1 is LGHNA, CDR2 YNFKEQ, per germline.

The V and J genes are TRBV20-1 and TRBJ2-3, with 11 bases aligning to TRBD2. This CDR3 region has 18 residues. The V gene end was trimmed by 3 bases and the J gene end by 2 bases; junction bases not matched to a gene: 13. Germline V CDR1 and CDR2: DFQATT, SNEGSKA (reference sequence). The CDR3 region is CSARSLAGEPTITDTQYF. CDR3 bases: TGCAGTGCTAGGTCACTAGCGGGGGAACCAACAATCACAGATACGCAGTATTTT.

This chain links TRBV20-1 with TRBJ2-1; TRBD2 matches 8 bases. J lost 3 bases, V lost 3 bases, and 10 bases had no gene match. The CDR3 has 16 amino acids. The V gene's germline CDR1 is DFQATT and CDR2 SNEGSKA (reference sequence). The CDR3 spells CSASRTGGRVYNEQFF. DNA for the CDR3: TGCAGTGCTAGTAGGACGGGAGGGAGGGTCTACAATGAGCAGTTCTTC.

The DNA for the CDR3 is TGTGCCAGCAGCGTAGGCGGGGACAGTAATGGCTACACCTTC. Translating gives CASSVGGDSNGYTF. The chain carries TRBV9 and TRBJ1-2; 7 nucleotides match TRBD1. The V segment lost 0 bases and the J segment 6 bases; nucleotides outside the gene matches: 5. The CDR3 length is 14 residues. CDR1 and CDR2 (germline): SGDLS, YYNGEE. Drawing the rest from reference TRBV9 and TRBJ1-2, the complete variable domain is DSGVTQTPKHLITATGQRVTLRCSPRSGDLSVYWYQQSLDQGLQFLIQYYNGEERAKGNILERFSAQQFPDLHSELNLSSLELGDSALYFCASSVGGDSNGYTFGSGTRLTVV.

This clonotype was counted many times. This rearrangement joins TRBV4-2 to TRBJ1-5, with D unclear. CDR3 length: 14 amino acids. The germline V gene has CDR1 LGHNA and CDR2 YNFKEQ. V lost 4 bases and J 2 bases, leaving 9 bases between the germline ends. CDR3 protein: CASSPRRGNQPQHF. DNA for the CDR3: TGTGCCAGCAGCCCCCGAAGGGGCAATCAGCCCCAGCATTTT.

This clonotype has just a few counts. This chain links TRBV18 with TRBJ2-3, with 8 positions matching TRBD2. V shed 1 base and J 5 bases; nucleotides not matched to a gene: 8. Per germline, CDR1 KGHSH and CDR2 LQKENI. This CDR3 has 16 residues. This CDR3 is CASSPRNPAGVDTQYF. CDR3 DNA sequence: TGTGCCAGCTCACCACGTAATCCAGCGGGAGTAGATACGCAGTATTTT.

This clonotype was counted only a few times. V and J are TRBV10-3 and TRBJ1-2; 8 bases match TRBD1. The germline CDR1 and CDR2 sequences are ENHRY and SYGVKD. CDR3 size: 13 residues. J was trimmed by 5 bases and V by 10 bases; bases with no gene match: 9. The CDR3 loop is CANMDRVGYGYTF. The CDR3 DNA reads as TGTGCCAACATGGACAGGGTAGGGTATGGCTACACCTTC.

The chain carries TRBV20-1 and TRBJ2-7; maybe TRBD2 (5 bases). Germline lookup yields CDR1 DFQATT and CDR2 SNEGSKA (reference sequence). This CDR3 has 15 residues. The V end was cut by 0 bases, the J end by 6 bases, with 18 bases between. Here the CDR3 reads CSARDLTSGAAEQYF. The CDR3 DNA is TGCAGTGCTAGAGATCTGACGAGCGGAGCTGCCGAGCAGTACTTC.

The chain carries TRBV6-2 or TRBV6-3 and TRBJ2-5; the match to TRBD1 covers 7 bases. This CDR3 contains 15 residues. Trimming took 0 bases from V and 3 from J; bases not matched to a gene: 4. Germline values: CDR1 MNHEY, CDR2 SVGEGT. This chain's CDR3 is CASSYSTGTKETQYF. Written as DNA, the CDR3 is TGTGCCAGCAGTTACTCGACAGGGACCAAAGAGACCCAGTACTTC.

The chain links TRBV2 to TRBJ1-4, with D possibly being TRBD1 (6 bases). Deletions cut 3 bases from V and 8 bases from J, with 13 bases between. CDR1 and CDR2 from the germline V gene are SNHLY and FYNNEI. This CDR3 spans 14 amino acids. This CDR3 reads CASSDQGRKEKLFF. CDR3 DNA sequence: TGTGCCAGCAGTGATCAGGGGAGAAAAGAAAAACTGTTTTTT.

The table lists this clonotype with a few counts. The V and J genes are TRBV21-1 and TRBJ1-6. TRBV21-1 is a pseudogene segment. The CDR3 spans 13 residues. As DNA, the CDR3 is TGTGCCAGCAGCAAAGACAATAATTCACCCCTCCACTTT. Translated: CASSKDNNSPLHF.

This clonotype came up many times. The genes are TRBV29-1 and TRBJ2-1; 8 bases are shared with TRBD2. Germline lookup yields CDR1 SQVTM and CDR2 ANQGSEA. V was clipped by 3 bases and J by 8 bases; unmatched bases: 15. The CDR3 is made up of 16 amino acids. CDR3 coding DNA: TGCAGCGTTGACCTCGGGGGGGCGAAGTTTTATGATGAGCAGTTCTTC. Protein product: CSVDLGGAKFYDEQFF.